This T cell receptor (beta chain) derives from a study of chemoradiotherapy in HPV16-positive cancers. Study-wide findings and caveats: Non-HPV-specific T cells did not expand in tumors during treatment, whereas candidate HPV-specific clones and E7-related motifs did. Only a couple of HPV16-positive patients supplied the functional HPV-specificity definition. Better recurrence-free survival went with HPV-responsive T-cell expansion in HPV16-positive patients.

The germline V gene encodes CDR1 MNHNS and CDR2 SASEGT. This CDR3 contains 14 residues. Trimming shortened V by 1 base and J by 4 bases, and 7 bases separated the two germline ends. To note about this clone: Its antigen is unknown.

Profiled with immunoSEQ multiplex PCR; TCRdb holds only in-frame clones, not every one. The table shows approximately 1,000 clones, with about four fifths occurring only once. The chain couples TRBV6-1 to TRBJ1-4, with a tentative D call TRBD1 (5 bases). The TCR comes from a human donor with HPV-associated anogenital cancer. This specimen was tumor tissue, taken from a patient who underwent chemoradiotherapy. The CDR3 region is CASSEGQGNEKLFF. The CDR3 DNA sequence: TGTGCCAGCAGTGAAGGGCAGGGTAATGAAAAACTGTTTTTT.